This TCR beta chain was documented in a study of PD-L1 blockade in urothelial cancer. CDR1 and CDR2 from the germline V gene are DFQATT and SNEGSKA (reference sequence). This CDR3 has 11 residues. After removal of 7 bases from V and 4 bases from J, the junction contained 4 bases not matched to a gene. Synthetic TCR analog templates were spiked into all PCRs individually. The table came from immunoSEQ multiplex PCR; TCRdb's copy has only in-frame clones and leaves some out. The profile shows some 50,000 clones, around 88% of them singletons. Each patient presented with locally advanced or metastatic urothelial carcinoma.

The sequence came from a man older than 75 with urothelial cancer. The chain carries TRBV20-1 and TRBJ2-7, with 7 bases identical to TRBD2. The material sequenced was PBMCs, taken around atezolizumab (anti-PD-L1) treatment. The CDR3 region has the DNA TGCAGTGGCCTAGCGGAATACGAGCAGTACTTC. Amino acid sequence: CSGLAEYEQYF.